Here is one T cell receptor (beta chain) with its context. This clone was picked up a small number of times. Its antigen is still unknown. The record has no base qualities; no much larger clone is one base away. These data originate in a study of technical replicates of blood from a handful of donors (TCRdb year 2017). The library came from the immunoSEQ multiplex PCR assay. In its TCRdb copy, this immuneACCESS table keeps in-frame sequences only and misses some clones. Where compared with another copy, unresolved V genes explain less than half of these, and the others have no known cause. Here the sample has tens of thousands of clones; about 94% occur a single time. The ten largest clones add up to less than 3.5% of the sample. The CDR3 numbers 14 residues from cysteine through phenylalanine. Only the CDR3 portion is preserved as DNA: 42 bases, with reading frame beginning at the first base. Here V drops 4 bases and J drops 5 bases, and the junction holds 6 bases not matched to any gene. CDR1 SGHNT and CDR2 YYREEE were looked up in the germline V gene (reference sequence).

The sequence derives from a human donor in good health. Some clones in this sample may be carry-over from other donors' samples. The sample consisted of PBMCs. The chain is made from TRBV5-4 and TRBJ2-5, with 9 bases aligning to TRBD1. CDR3 region: CASSGQGSAETQYF. The bases are TGTGCCAGCAGCGGACAGGGGTCAGCGGAGACCCAGTACTTC.